The 16 T cell receptor beta chains listed next were all sequenced from one sample in a study of blood T cell repertoires in COVID-19. Data came from immunoSEQ multiplex PCR; TCRdb stores just in-frame clones and leaves some out. This sample carries 200,000 to 300,000 clones, 70% to 90% of them seen once, and the ten largest clones take roughly 3.6%. The sequenced sample consisted of peripheral blood. These receptors were taken from a woman aged 40-49 years with acute or convalescent COVID-19.

This chain connects TRBV10-3 to TRBJ1-1; perhaps TRBD1 as D (5 bases). Germline-derived CDR1 and CDR2 are ENHRY and SYGVKD. The CDR3 length is 13 residues. The germline V and J ends were trimmed by 7 bases and 6 bases, with 15 bases remaining between them. DNA of the CDR3: TGTGCCATCAAAGGCGGGGGAAGGGCTGAAGCTTTCTTT. The encoded protein is CAIKGGGRAEAFF.

The rearrangement links TRBV10-3 to TRBJ2-3, with 11 bases matching TRBD1. Germline values: CDR1 ENHRY, CDR2 SYGVKD. The J segment lost 4 bases and the V segment lost 6 bases, leaving 3 bases of the junction unmatched. The CDR3 runs to 14 residues. DNA of the CDR3: TGTGCCATCAGGTGGGGACAGGGGGCAGATACGCAGTATTTT. Translated: CAIRWGQGADTQYF.

The gene calls are TRBV18 and TRBJ2-1; the match to TRBD2 covers 7 bases. Germline V CDR1 and CDR2: KGHSH, LQKENI. The CDR3 extends over 16 amino acids. The junction had 12 bases not matched to a gene; V was cut back by 8 bases and J by 2 bases. The CDR3 coding sequence is TGTGCCAGCAAACCGGCGGGGGAAGGAACCTACAATGAGCAGTTCTTC. Translating it yields CASKPAGEGTYNEQFF.

The chain links TRBV2 to TRBJ1-1; D not certain. Trimming removed 6 bases from V and 4 bases from J, with 12 bases in between. Germline V gene lookup returns CDR1 SNHLY and CDR2 FYNNEI. There are 13 residues in the CDR3. This chain's CDR3 is CASRDSRVTEAFF. The CDR3 nucleotides read TGTGCCAGCAGGGACTCTAGGGTCACTGAAGCTTTCTTT.

This sequence joins TRBV3-1 (or the pseudogene TRBV3-2) and TRBJ1-4; 10 bases are a match to TRBD1. CDR3 size: 18 residues. Germline V gives CDR1 LGHDT, CDR2 YNNKEL (reference sequence). The ends lost 4 bases at V and 7 bases at J; junction bases unmatched: 15. CDR3 sequence: CASSRTGTGAEYSEKLFF. CDR3 DNA: TGTGCCAGCAGCCGGACCGGGACAGGGGCCGAATATAGTGAAAAACTGTTTTTT.

The rearrangement joins TRBV5-1 to TRBJ1-4; 8 nucleotides match TRBD1. Trimming removed 4 bases from V and 7 bases from J; junction bases left unmatched: 6. Germline V lookup: CDR1 SGHRS, CDR2 YFSETQ. CDR3 length equals 14 residues. Written as DNA, the CDR3 is TGCGCCAGCAGCGGCGGACAGGGCGGTGAAAAACTGTTTTTT. Encoded protein: CASSGGQGGEKLFF.

The chain has TRBV6-5 and TRBJ2-1; 7 positions match TRBD1. CDR3 length equals 14 residues. Germline loops: CDR1 MNHEY, CDR2 SVGAGI. V lost 6 bases to trimming and J lost 6 bases; unmatched junction nucleotides: 8. The CDR3 reads CASRTGQYPNEQFF. CDR3 DNA sequence: TGTGCCAGCAGAACGGGACAGTATCCCAATGAGCAGTTCTTC.

The chain is built from TRBV2 and TRBJ2-7; TRBD2 is a possible D gene (6 bases). This CDR3 region has 14 residues. CDR1 is SNHLY, CDR2 FYNNEI, per germline. Trimming stripped 6 bases from V and 1 base from J, with 13 bases between. DNA for the CDR3: TGTGCCAGCAGGGGGGTTCGGGGGTCCTACGAGCAGTACGTC. It is translated as CASRGVRGSYEQYV.

The chain carries TRBV7-9 and TRBJ1-1; D may be TRBD1 (5 bases). The CDR3 runs 15 residues. Germline CDR1 SEHNR, CDR2 FQNEAQ (reference sequence). Trimming removed 5 bases from V and 2 bases from J, with 15 bases in between. The chain's CDR3 is CASSPYDSVNTEAFF. DNA for the CDR3: TGTGCCAGCAGCCCCTATGACAGCGTTAACACTGAAGCTTTCTTT.

The genes are TRBV2 and TRBJ2-1, with 10 nucleotides matching TRBD2. The CDR3 is 15 amino acids. The germline gives CDR1 SNHLY, CDR2 FYNNEI. V gave up 4 bases and J gave up 5 bases; unmatched junction bases: 5. CDR3 in DNA: TGTGCCAGCAGTGTTAGCGGGGGGCCAAACAATGAGCAGTTCTTC. Residues: CASSVSGGPNNEQFF.

This rearrangement joins TRBV7-3 to TRBJ2-5; TRBD2 matches at 10 bases. V trimming: 2 bases; J trimming: 5 bases; junction bases outside the gene matches: 14. The germline V gene encodes CDR1 SGHTA and CDR2 FQGTGA. This CDR3 spans 18 amino acids. The CDR3 DNA sequence: TGTGCCAGCAGCTTACGCTCTAGCGGGGGCTTGGGACGCGAGACCCAGTACTTC. It codes for CASSLRSSGGLGRETQYF.

This chain uses TRBV6-5 with TRBJ2-7; 9 nucleotides match TRBD1. The CDR3 covers 13 residues. Per the germline V gene, CDR1 is MNHEY and CDR2 is SVGAGI. V gave up 5 bases and J gave up 5 bases; unmatched junction bases: 4. The CDR3 loop is CASSLRDRDEQYV. DNA for the CDR3: TGTGCCAGCAGTCTCCGGGACAGGGACGAGCAGTACGTC.

The chain carries TRBV2 and TRBJ2-1; 8 nucleotides agree with TRBD2. Germline V gene data show CDR1 as SNHLY and CDR2 as FYNNEI. Trimming took 5 bases from V and 1 from J; bases not matched to a gene: 10. The CDR3 is 17 amino acids. CDR3 sequence (DNA): TGTGCCAGCAGTCCCCGGGTAGCGGGGTCGTCCTACAATGAGCAGTTCTTC. This sequence encodes CASSPRVAGSSYNEQFF. Using reference TRBV2 and TRBJ2-1 for the parts outside the CDR3, the full variable domain is EPEVTQTPSHQVTQMGQEVILRCVPISNHLYFYWYRQILGQKVEFLVSFYNNEISEKSEIFDDQFSVERPDGSNFTLKIRSTKLEDSAMYFCASSPRVAGSSYNEQFFGPGTRLTVL.

J is TRBJ2-3 and V is TRBV5-6, with D possibly matching TRBD2 (5 bases). The CDR3 length is 13 residues. Trimming pared 0 bases from V and 6 bases from J, leaving 8 bases between. Germline assignment: CDR1 SGHDT and CDR2 YYEEEE. As DNA, the CDR3 is TGTGCCAGCAGCTTGGCCGGGATCGATACGCAGTATTTT. As protein: CASSLAGIDTQYF.

This clone came up once. This chain joins TRBV7-8 and TRBJ2-1, with 8 bases matching TRBD1. The germline V gene has CDR1 SGHVS and CDR2 FQNEAQ. V lost 5 bases, J lost 6 bases, and 12 bases stayed unmatched. The CDR3 extends over 16 amino acids. This chain's CDR3 is CASSDRDRRGGNEQFF. CDR3 DNA sequence: TGTGCCAGCAGCGACCGGGACAGGAGGGGTGGCAATGAGCAGTTCTTC. The whole variable domain, filled in from reference TRBV7-8 and TRBJ2-1, reads GAGVSQSPRYKVAKRGQDVALRCDPISGHVSLFWYQQALGQGPEFLTYFQNEAQLDKSGLPSDRFFAERPEGSVSTLKIQRTQQEDSAVYLCASSDRDRRGGNEQFFGPGTRLTVL.

The rearrangement joins TRBV27 to TRBJ1-6, with TRBD1 as a possible D gene (6 bases). This CDR3 is built from 14 residues. The germline gives CDR1 MNHEY, CDR2 SMNVEV (reference sequence). V lost 6 bases and J 7 bases, leaving 13 bases between the germline ends. The CDR3 loop reads CASSYGTSNSPLHF. CDR3 nucleotide sequence: TGTGCCAGCAGCTACGGGACATCGAATTCACCCCTCCACTTT.